This TCR beta chain came from a study of blood T cell repertoires in COVID-19. Study background: Specimens from acute and convalescent COVID-19 originated in the United States, Italy and Spain. In each case, the material was cDNA or gDNA derived from T cells, B-cell-depleted T cells, or PBMCs.

Authors' analysis steps: Amplified reference gene primers provided the basis for estimating nucleated cell counts. Produced via immunoSEQ multiplex PCR; TCRdb's table is partial and in-frame only. The V and J calls and clone size are taken from that table; D and trimming were inferred from the DNA. The table has about 15,000 clones, approximately 90% seen once. The sequenced sample consisted of peripheral blood. This sequence originates from a man between 60 and 75 years old with active COVID-19.

As DNA, the CDR3 is TGCGCCAGCGCAAAAGGGGTAGGTGAGACCCAGTACTTC. Protein sequence: CASAKGVGETQYF. V gene TRBV5-1 combines with J gene TRBJ2-5; TRBD1 is a possible D gene (5 bases). The V gene lost 7 bases and the J gene lost 5 bases, with 15 bases spanning the gap. This CDR3 contains 13 residues. CDR1 and CDR2 (germline): SGHRS, YFSETQ. The full variable domain, rest sourced from reference TRBV5-1 and TRBJ2-5, is KAGVTQTPRYLIKTRGQQVTLSCSPISGHRSVSWYQQTPGQGLQFLFEYFSETQRNKGNFPGRFSGRQFSNSRSEMNVSTLELGDSALYLCASAKGVGETQYFGPGTRLLVL.